This TCR beta chain came from a study of cytomegalovirus exposure and HLA in healthy donors. Study-wide points: From TCR beta sequences, most subjects' HLA-A and HLA-B alleles were reportedly predicted accurately.

60 Vbeta and 13 Jbeta primers were used in PCR. Here immunoSEQ multiplex PCR was the method, and the copy in TCRdb shows in-frame clones only, minus some. The sample has about 140,000 clones, about 80% seen once. This clone was observed a handful of times. Its antigen is unidentified. Germline V gene data show CDR1 as SGHNT and CDR2 as YYREEE (reference sequence). The CDR3 sequence is 15 residues long. The V end lost 0 bases, the J end lost 10 bases, and 19 bases lay between the germline ends. Sample: PBMCs. This sequence originates from a male donor in good health and CMV-seropositive. The rearrangement links TRBV5-4 to TRBJ1-1; maybe TRBD1 (5 bases). The CDR3 region has the DNA TGTGCCAGCAGCTTGGAACGCGGGGCCGCCTCGGCAGCTTTCTTT. Protein sequence: CASSLERGAASAAFF.